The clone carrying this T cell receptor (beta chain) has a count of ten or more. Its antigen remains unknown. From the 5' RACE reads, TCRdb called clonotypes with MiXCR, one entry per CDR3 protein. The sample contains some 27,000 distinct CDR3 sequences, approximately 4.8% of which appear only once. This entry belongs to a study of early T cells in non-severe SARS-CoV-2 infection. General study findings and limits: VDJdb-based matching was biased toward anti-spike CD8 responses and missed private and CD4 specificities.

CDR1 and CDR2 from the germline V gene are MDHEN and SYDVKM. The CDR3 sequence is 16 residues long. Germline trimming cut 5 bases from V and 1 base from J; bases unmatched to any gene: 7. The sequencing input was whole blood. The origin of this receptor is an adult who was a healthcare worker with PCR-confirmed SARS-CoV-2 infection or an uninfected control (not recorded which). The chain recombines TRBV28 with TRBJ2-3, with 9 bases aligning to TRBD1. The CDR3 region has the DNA TGTGCCAGCAGTCCCCCCGACAGGGGGGGCACAGATACGCAGTATTTT. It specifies CASSPPDRGGTDTQYF. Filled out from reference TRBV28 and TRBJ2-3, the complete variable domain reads DVKVTQSSRYLVKRTGEKVFLECVQDMDHENMFWYRQDPGLGLRLIYFSYDVKMKEKGDIPEGYSVSREKKERFSLILESASTNQTSMYLCASSPPDRGGTDTQYFGPGTRLTVL.